The 5 T cell receptor beta chains below were found in one sample sequenced in a study of glioma-infiltrating T cells after dendritic cell vaccination (TCRdb year 2016). Taken with the paper, the label for time point translates to: after dendritic cell vaccination, including at tumor progression/relapse. Library preparation used the immunoSEQ multiplex PCR assay. Imported from immuneACCESS, the table was reduced by TCRdb to in-frame sequences with V and J called. These copies leave out some clones; in studies compared against another copy, an unresolved V gene accounts for under half, and the cause of the remainder is not known. The sample table lists roughly 100,000 clones, roughly four fifths of them with a count of one. The ten largest account for 6.8% of the sample. Sequencing was performed on blood, taken after dendritic cell vaccination. The receptors originated from a human donor with glioblastoma.

The chain has TRBV15 and TRBJ2-5, with D perhaps TRBD2 (5 bases). CDR3 length equals 17 residues. Between the trimmed V and J ends, which lost 0 bases and 0 bases, there was a span of 14 bases. CDR1 LNHNV and CDR2 YYDKDF come from the germline V gene (reference sequence). CDR3 in amino acids: CATSRDAIARYQETQYF. DNA for the CDR3: TGTGCCACCAGCAGAGATGCGATAGCGCGGTACCAAGAGACCCAGTACTTC.

Comment on this clone: The same CDR3 can be traced to other DNA sequences in this sample. The chain joins TRBV10-3 to TRBJ1-5, with D hard to call. Germline lookup yields CDR1 ENHRY and CDR2 SYGVKD. The CDR3 is 12 residues long. The germline V and J ends were trimmed by 3 bases and 4 bases, with 4 bases remaining between them. The CDR3 nucleotides read TGTGCCATCAGTGACAGAAATCAGCCCCAGCATTTT. Its translation is CAISDRNQPQHF.

This sequence joins TRBV7-3 and TRBJ2-3; D possibly corresponds to TRBD2 (5 bases). There are 16 residues in the CDR3. With 1 base removed from V and 3 bases from J, the gap between germline ends came to 14 bases. Germline assignment: CDR1 SGHTA and CDR2 FQGTGA. Here the CDR3 DNA reads TGTGCCAGCAGCTTAAATTCTGGGTCGGGGACAGATACGCAGTATTTT. This translates into CASSLNSGSGTDTQYF.

The V call is TRBV29-1, the J call TRBJ2-3; 8 positions agree with TRBD1. V was pared by 2 bases and J by 2 bases, with 6 bases of the junction left unmatched. This CDR3 comprises 15 residues. Germline values: CDR1 SQVTM, CDR2 ANQGSEA. The CDR3 spells CSVESGGLYTDTQYF. The CDR3 DNA is TGCAGCGTTGAATCAGGGGGCCTCTACACAGATACGCAGTATTTT.

The CDR3 region is CASSLAGGGLETQYF. CDR3 nucleotide sequence: TGCGCCAGCAGCTTGGCCGGGGGAGGTTTAGAGACCCAGTACTTC. The V and J genes are TRBV5-1 and TRBJ2-5; the D gene is possibly TRBD2 (6 bases). The CDR3 contains 15 residues. The V and J ends lost 0 bases and 4 bases respectively, with 13 bases between them. The germline V gene has CDR1 SGHRS and CDR2 YFSETQ.